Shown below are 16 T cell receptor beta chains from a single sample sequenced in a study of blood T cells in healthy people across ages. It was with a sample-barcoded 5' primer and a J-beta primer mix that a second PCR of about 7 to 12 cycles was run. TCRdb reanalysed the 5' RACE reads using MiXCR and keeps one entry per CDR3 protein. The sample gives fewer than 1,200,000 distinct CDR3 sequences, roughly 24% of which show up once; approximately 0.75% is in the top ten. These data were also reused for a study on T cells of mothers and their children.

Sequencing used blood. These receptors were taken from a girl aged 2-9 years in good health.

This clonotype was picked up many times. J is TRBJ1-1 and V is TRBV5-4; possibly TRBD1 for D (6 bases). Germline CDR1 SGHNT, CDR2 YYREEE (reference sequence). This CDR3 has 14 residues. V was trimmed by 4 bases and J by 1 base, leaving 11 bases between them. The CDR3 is CASSPGHSNTEAFF. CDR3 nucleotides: TGTGCCAGCAGCCCGGGACACTCGAACACTGAAGCTTTCTTT. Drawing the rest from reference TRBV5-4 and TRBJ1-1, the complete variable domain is ETGVTQSPTHLIKTRGQQVTLRCSSQSGHNTVSWYQQALGQGPQFIFQYYREEENGRGNFPPRFSGLQFPNYSSELNVNALELDDSALYLCASSPGHSNTEAFFGQGTRLTVV.

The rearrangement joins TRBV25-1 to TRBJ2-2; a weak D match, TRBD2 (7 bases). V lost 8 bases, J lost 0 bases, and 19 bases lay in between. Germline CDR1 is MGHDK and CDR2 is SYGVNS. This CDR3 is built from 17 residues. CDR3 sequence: CASLNGGGATNTGELFF. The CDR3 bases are TGTGCCAGCCTTAATGGTGGGGGGGCAACGAACACCGGGGAGCTGTTTTTT.

The CDR3 spells CASSYRSGRRYNEQFF. Here the CDR3 DNA reads TGTGCCAGCAGTTACCGAAGCGGGCGAAGATACAATGAGCAGTTCTTC. V gene TRBV6-5 combines with J gene TRBJ2-1; D possibly corresponds to TRBD2 (6 bases). Trimming left V 2 bases short and J 4 bases short, with 15 bases between. CDR3 size: 16 residues. Per the germline V gene, CDR1 is MNHEY and CDR2 is SVGAGI.

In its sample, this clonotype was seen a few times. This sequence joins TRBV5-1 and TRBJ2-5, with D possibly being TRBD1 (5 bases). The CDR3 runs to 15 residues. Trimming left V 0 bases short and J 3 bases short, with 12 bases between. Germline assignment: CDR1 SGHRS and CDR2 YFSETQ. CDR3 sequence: CASSLDISREETQYF. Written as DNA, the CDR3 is TGCGCCAGCAGCTTGGATATCTCCAGGGAAGAGACCCAGTACTTC.

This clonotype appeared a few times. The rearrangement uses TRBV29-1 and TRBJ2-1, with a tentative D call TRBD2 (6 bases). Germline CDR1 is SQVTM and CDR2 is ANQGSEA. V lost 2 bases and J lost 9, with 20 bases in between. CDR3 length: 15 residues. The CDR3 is CSVERRLVGEGEQFF. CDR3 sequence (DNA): TGCAGCGTTGAACGGCGACTAGTTGGCGAGGGTGAGCAGTTCTTC.

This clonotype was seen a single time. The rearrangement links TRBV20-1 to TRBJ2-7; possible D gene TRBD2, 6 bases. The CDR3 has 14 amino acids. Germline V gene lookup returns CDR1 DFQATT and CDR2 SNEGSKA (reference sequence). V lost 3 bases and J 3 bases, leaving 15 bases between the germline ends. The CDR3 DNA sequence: TGCAGTGCTAGCCGGGACTCCGCGGGCTACGAGCAGTACTTC. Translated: CSASRDSAGYEQYF.

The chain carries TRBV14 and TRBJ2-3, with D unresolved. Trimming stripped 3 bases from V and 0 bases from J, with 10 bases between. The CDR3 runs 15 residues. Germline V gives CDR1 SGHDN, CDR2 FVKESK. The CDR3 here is CASSHSPYSTDTQYF. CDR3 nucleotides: TGTGCCAGCAGCCACAGTCCCTACAGCACAGATACGCAGTATTTT.

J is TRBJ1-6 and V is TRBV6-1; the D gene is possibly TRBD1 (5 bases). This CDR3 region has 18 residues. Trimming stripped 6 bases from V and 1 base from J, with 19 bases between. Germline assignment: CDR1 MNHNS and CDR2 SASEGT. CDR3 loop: CASSRGTRGKSYNSPLHF. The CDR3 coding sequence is TGTGCCAGCAGCCGAGGGACGCGGGGGAAGTCCTATAATTCACCCCTCCACTTT.

The DNA for the CDR3 is TGCGCCAGCAGCTCATCGGAGGTTAACACTGAAGCTTTCTTT. It specifies CASSSSEVNTEAFF. This rearrangement joins TRBV5-1 to TRBJ1-1; no firm D call. V was shortened by 3 bases and J by 2 bases, with 11 bases between the two germline ends. This CDR3 has 14 residues. Per the germline V gene, CDR1 is SGHRS and CDR2 is YFSETQ.

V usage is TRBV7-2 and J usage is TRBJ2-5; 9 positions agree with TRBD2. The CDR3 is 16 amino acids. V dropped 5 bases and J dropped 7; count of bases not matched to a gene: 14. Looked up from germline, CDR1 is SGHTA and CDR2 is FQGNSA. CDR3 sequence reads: CASSLQLDSGGGTQYF. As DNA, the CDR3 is TGTGCCAGCAGCCTCCAGCTAGATAGCGGGGGAGGGACCCAGTACTTC.

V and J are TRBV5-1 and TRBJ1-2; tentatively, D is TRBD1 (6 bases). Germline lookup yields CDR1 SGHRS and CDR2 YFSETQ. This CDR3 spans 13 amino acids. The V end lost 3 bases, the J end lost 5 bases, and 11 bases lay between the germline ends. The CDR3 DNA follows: TGCGCCAGCAGCTATAGGACAGAATATGGCTACACCTTC. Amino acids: CASSYRTEYGYTF.

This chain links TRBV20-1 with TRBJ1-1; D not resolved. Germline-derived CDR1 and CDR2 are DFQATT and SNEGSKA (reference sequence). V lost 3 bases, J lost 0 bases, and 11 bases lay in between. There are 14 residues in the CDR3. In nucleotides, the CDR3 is TGCAGTGCTAGTAAGGGATCCCTGAACACTGAAGCTTTCTTT. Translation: CSASKGSLNTEAFF.

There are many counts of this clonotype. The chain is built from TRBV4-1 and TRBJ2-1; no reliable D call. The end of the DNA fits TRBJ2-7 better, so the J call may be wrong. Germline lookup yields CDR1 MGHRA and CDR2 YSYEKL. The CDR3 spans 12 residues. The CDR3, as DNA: TGCGCCAGCAGCCAAGACAACTACGAGCAGTACTTC. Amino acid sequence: CASSQDNYEQYF.

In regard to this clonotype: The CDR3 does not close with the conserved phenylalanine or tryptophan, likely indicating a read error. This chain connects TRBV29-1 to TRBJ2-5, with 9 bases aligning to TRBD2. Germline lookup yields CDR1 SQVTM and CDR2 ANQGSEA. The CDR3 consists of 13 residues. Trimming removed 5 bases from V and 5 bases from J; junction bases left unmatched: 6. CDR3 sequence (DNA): TGCAGCGTTCACCTAGCGGGAAGGGAGACCCAGTACTGC. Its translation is CSVHLAGRETQYC.

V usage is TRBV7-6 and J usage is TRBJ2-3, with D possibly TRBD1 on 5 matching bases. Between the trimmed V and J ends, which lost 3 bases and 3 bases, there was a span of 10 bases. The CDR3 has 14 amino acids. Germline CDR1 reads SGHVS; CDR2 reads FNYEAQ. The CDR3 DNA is TGTGCCAGCAGCTTGCAGGGCCCGACAGATACGCAGTATTTT. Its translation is CASSLQGPTDTQYF.

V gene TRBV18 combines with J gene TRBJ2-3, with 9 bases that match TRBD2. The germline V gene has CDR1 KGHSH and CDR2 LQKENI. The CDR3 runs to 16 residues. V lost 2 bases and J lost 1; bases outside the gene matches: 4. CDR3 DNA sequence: TGTGCCAGCTCACCAAGGGTAGCGGGGGGCACAGATACGCAGTATTTT. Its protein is CASSPRVAGGTDTQYF.